The 5 T cell receptor beta chains listed next were all sequenced from one sample in a study of T cell repertoires in cytomegalovirus infection. These receptors have no identified antigens. TCRdb passed the reads through MiXCR, listing each CDR3 protein once. The sample records a few hundred thousand distinct CDR3 sequences, under 45% being singletons. The sample was cultured PBMCs, taken from culture after CMV antigen stimulation. The source of these receptors is a human donor in good health (CMV status not recorded). Some clones in this sample may be carry-over from other donors' samples.

In this sample, this clonotype turned up a few times. CDR3 nucleotide sequence: TGTGCCAGCAGCACCGGGAACTCGAATTCACCCCTCCACTTT. It encodes CASSTGNSNSPLHF. The gene calls are TRBV4-2 and TRBJ1-6; the D is unclear. The CDR3 is 14 residues long. Germline V gene lookup returns CDR1 LGHNA and CDR2 YNFKEQ. V shed 5 bases and J shed 7 bases, with 12 bases lying between them.

On this clonotype itself: A read error may be the cause here, since a much bigger clone is one base away. The rearrangement joins TRBV7-2 to TRBJ2-5; D is unclear. The germline V gene encodes CDR1 SGHTA and CDR2 FQGNSA. This CDR3 comprises 11 residues. This CDR3 is CVSTIGETQYF. The CDR3 DNA follows: TGTGTCAGCACAATTGGAGAGACCCAGTACTTC. The entire variable domain, with the rest obtained from reference TRBV7-2 and TRBJ2-5, is as follows: GAGVSQSPSNKVTEKGKDVELRCDPISGHTALYWYRQSLGQGLEFLIYFQGNSAPDKSGLPSDRFSAERTGGSVSTLTIQRTQQEDSAVYLCVSTIGETQYFGPGTRLLVL.

This clonotype was counted a few times. The J gene is TRBJ1-2, the V gene TRBV5-4; D is possibly TRBD1 (5 bases). The CDR3 contains 14 residues. The germline V and J ends were trimmed by 3 bases and 5 bases, with 14 bases remaining between them. Germline CDR1 is SGHNT and CDR2 is YYREEE (reference sequence). In DNA, the CDR3 is TGTGCCAGCAGCTGGGTACAGGATCCTTATGGCTACACCTTC. Protein product: CASSWVQDPYGYTF.

The chain combines TRBV7-2 with TRBJ2-3; D gene unclear. This CDR3 comprises 14 residues. Germline lookup yields CDR1 SGHTA and CDR2 FQGNSA. V was shortened by 1 base and J by 2 bases, with 7 bases between the two germline ends. This CDR3 is CASSLDRDTDTQYF. In DNA, the CDR3 is TGTGCCAGCAGCTTAGATAGGGACACAGATACGCAGTATTTT.

J is TRBJ2-3 and V is TRBV5-1; D possibly corresponds to TRBD1 (5 bases). V lost 6 bases, J lost 5 bases, and 16 bases lay in between. Germline values: CDR1 SGHRS, CDR2 YFSETQ. The CDR3 sequence is 14 residues long. DNA for the CDR3: TGCGCCAGCACCCCCGGACAAGTTGGAGATACGCAGTATTTT. This encodes CASTPGQVGDTQYF.